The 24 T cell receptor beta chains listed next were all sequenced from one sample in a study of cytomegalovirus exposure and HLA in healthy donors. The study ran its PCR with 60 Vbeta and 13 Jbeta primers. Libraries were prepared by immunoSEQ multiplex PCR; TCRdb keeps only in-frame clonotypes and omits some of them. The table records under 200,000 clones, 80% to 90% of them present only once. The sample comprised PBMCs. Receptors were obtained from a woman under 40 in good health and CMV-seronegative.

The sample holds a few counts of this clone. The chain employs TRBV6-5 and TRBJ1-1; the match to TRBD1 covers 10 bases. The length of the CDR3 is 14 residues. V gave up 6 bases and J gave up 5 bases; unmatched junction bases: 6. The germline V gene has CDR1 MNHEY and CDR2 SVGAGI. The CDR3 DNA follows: TGTGCCAGCAGCCACGACAGGGGGCGAACTGAAGCTTTCTTT. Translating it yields CASSHDRGRTEAFF.

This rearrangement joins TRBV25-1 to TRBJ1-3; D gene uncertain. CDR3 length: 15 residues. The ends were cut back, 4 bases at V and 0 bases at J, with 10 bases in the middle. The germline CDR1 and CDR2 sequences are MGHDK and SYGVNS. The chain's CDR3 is CASSGGFSSGNTIYF. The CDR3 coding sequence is TGTGCCAGCAGTGGAGGGTTTAGCTCTGGAAACACCATATATTTT.

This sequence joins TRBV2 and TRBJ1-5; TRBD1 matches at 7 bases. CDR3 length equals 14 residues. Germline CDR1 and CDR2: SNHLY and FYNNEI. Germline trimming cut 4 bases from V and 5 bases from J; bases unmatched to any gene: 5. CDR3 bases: TGTGCCAGCAGTGTAGAAGGGGGCGATCAGCCCCAGCATTTT. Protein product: CASSVEGGDQPQHF.

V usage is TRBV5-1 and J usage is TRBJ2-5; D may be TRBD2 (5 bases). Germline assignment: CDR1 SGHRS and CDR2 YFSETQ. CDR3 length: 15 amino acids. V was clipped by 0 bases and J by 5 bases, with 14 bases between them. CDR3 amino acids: CASSLGIGVRETQYF. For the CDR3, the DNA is TGCGCCAGCAGCTTGGGTATCGGGGTGCGGGAGACCCAGTACTTC.

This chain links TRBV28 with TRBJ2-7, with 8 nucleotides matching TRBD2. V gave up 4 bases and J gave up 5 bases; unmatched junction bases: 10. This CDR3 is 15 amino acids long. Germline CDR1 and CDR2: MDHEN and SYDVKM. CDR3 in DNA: TGTGCCAGCAGTTCCCCCACGGGGGGGCTAGACGAGCAGTACTTC. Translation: CASSSPTGGLDEQYF. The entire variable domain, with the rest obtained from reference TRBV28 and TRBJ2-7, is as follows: DVKVTQSSRYLVKRTGEKVFLECVQDMDHENMFWYRQDPGLGLRLIYFSYDVKMKEKGDIPEGYSVSREKKERFSLILESASTNQTSMYLCASSSPTGGLDEQYFGPGTRLTVT.

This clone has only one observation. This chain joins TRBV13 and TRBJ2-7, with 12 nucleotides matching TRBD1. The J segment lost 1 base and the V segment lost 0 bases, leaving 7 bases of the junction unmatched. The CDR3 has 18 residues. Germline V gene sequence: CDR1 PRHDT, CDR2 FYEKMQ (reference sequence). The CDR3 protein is CASSLGGTGGISSYEQYF. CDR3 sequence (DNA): TGTGCCAGCAGCTTAGGGGGGACAGGGGGCATCTCTTCCTACGAGCAGTACTTC.

CDR3 residues: CASNLAGARSDEQFF. The DNA of the CDR3 is TGTGCCAGCAACCTAGCGGGGGCTAGATCGGATGAGCAGTTCTTC. V and J are TRBV9 and TRBJ2-1; 10 positions agree with TRBD2. Losses at the gene ends were 6 bases for V and 8 bases for J; bases not matched to a gene: 11. The germline gives CDR1 SGDLS, CDR2 YYNGEE. This CDR3 contains 15 residues.

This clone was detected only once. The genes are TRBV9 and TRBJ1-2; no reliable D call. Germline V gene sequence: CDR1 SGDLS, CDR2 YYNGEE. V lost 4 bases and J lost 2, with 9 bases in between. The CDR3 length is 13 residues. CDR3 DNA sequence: TGTGCCAGCAGCTCCCAGTACAACTATGGCTACACCTTC. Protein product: CASSSQYNYGYTF. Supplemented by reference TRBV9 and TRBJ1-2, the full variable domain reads DSGVTQTPKHLITATGQRVTLRCSPRSGDLSVYWYQQSLDQGLQFLIQYYNGEERAKGNILERFSAQQFPDLHSELNLSSLELGDSALYFCASSSQYNYGYTFGSGTRLTVV.

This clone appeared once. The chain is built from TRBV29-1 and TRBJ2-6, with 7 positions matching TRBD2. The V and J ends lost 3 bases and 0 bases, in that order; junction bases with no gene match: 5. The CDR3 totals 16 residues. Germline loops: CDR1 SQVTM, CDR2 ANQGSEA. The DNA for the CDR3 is TGCAGCGTTGAGGGCGGGGGAAGCTCTGGGGCCAACGTCCTGACTTTC. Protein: CSVEGGGSSGANVLTF. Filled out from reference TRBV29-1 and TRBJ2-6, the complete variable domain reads SAVISQKPSRDICQRGTSLTIQCQVDSQVTMMFWYRQQPGQSLTLIATANQGSEATYESGFVIDKFPISRPNLTFSTLTVSNMSPEDSSIYLCSVEGGGSSGANVLTFGAGSRLTVL.

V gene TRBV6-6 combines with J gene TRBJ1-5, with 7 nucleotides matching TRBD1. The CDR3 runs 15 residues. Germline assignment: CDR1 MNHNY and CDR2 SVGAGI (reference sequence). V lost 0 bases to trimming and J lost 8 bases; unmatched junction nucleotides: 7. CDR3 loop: CASSYSTGNREPQHF. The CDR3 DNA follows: TGTGCCAGCAGTTACTCGACAGGGAATAGGGAGCCCCAGCATTTT.

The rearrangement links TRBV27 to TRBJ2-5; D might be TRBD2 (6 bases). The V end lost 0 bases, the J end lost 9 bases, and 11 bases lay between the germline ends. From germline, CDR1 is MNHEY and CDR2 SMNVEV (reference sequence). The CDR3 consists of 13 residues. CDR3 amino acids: CASSLSWGGPQYF. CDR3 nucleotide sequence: TGTGCCAGCAGTTTATCCTGGGGAGGTCCCCAGTACTTC.

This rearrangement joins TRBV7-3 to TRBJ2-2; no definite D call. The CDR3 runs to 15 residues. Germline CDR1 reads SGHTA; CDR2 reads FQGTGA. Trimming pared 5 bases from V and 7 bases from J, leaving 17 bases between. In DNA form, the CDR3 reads TGTGCCAGCAGCCTAAAACCCCGTGAGATCGGGGAGCTGTTTTTT. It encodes CASSLKPREIGELFF.

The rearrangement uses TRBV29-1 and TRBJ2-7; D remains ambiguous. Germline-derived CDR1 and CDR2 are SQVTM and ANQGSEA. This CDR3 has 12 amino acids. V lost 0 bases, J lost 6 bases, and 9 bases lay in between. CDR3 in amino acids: CSVEESGAEQYF. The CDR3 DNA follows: TGCAGCGTTGAAGAATCCGGTGCCGAGCAGTACTTC.

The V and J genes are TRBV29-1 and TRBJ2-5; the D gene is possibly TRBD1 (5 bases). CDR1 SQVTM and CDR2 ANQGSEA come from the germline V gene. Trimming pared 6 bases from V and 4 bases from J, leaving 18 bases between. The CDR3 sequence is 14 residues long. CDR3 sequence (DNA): TGCAGCGTGGTAGGGCAGGGAAAGGGAGAGACCCAGTACTTC. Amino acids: CSVVGQGKGETQYF. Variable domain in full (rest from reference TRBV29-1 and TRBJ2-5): SAVISQKPSRDICQRGTSLTIQCQVDSQVTMMFWYRQQPGQSLTLIATANQGSEATYESGFVIDKFPISRPNLTFSTLTVSNMSPEDSSIYLCSVVGQGKGETQYFGPGTRLLVL.

CDR3 loop: CASSIGQGARFRSNTGELFF. Written as DNA, the CDR3 is TGTGCCAGTAGTATAGGCCAGGGGGCGCGTTTTCGTTCGAACACCGGGGAGCTGTTTTTT. The chain has TRBV19 and TRBJ2-2; TRBD1 matches at 8 bases. Looked up from germline, CDR1 is LNHDA and CDR2 is SQIVND (reference sequence). After removal of 1 base from V and 0 bases from J, the junction contained 13 bases not matched to a gene. CDR3 length equals 20 residues.

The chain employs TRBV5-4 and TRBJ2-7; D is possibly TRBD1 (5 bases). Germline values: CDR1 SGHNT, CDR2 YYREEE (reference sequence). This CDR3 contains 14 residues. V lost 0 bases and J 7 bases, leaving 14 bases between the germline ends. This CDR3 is CASSLAQVASEQYF. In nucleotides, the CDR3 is TGTGCCAGCAGCTTGGCACAGGTGGCCTCTGAGCAGTACTTC.

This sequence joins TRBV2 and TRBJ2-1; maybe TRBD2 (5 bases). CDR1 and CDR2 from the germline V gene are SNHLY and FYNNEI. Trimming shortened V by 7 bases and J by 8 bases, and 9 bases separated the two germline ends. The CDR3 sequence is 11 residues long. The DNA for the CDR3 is TGTGCCAGCAAGAGGGCGGATGAGCAGTTCTTC. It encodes CASKRADEQFF.

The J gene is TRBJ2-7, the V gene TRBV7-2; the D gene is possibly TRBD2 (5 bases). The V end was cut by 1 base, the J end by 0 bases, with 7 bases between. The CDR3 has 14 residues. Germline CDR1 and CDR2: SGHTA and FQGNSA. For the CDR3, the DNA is TGTGCCAGCAGCTTAGAACGGGACTCCTACGAGCAGTACTTC. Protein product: CASSLERDSYEQYF.

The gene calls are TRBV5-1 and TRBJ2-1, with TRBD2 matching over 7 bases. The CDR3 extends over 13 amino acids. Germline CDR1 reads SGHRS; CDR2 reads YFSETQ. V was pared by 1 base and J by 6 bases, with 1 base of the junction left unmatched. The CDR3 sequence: CASSLSGANEQFF. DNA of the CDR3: TGCGCCAGCAGCTTGAGCGGGGCCAATGAGCAGTTCTTC.

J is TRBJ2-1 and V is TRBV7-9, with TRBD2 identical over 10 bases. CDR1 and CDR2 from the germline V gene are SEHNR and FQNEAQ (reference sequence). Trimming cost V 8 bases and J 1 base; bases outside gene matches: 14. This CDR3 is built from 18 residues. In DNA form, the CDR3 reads TGTGCCAGCCTCGGAGGCGGGCTTAGCGGGAGGTCCTACAATGAGCAGTTCTTC. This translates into CASLGGGLSGRSYNEQFF.

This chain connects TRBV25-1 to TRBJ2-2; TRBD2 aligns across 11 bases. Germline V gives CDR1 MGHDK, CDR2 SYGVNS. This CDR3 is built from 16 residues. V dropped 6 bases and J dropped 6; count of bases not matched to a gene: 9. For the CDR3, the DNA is TGTGCCAGCAGGGATCATACTAGCGGGAGCGCCGGGGAGCTGTTTTTT. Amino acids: CASRDHTSGSAGELFF.

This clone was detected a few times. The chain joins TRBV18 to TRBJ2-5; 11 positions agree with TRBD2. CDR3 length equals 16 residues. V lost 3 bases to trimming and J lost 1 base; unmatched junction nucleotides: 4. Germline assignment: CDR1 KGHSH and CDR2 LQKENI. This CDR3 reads CASSPPGLAVQETQYF. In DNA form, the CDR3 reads TGTGCCAGCTCACCCCCGGGACTAGCGGTCCAAGAGACCCAGTACTTC.

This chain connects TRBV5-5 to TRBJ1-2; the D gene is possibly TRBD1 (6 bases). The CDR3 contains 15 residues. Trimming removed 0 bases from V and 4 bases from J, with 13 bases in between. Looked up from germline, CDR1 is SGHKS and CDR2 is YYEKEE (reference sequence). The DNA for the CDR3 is TGTGCCAGCAGCTTGGGCGGGGGCGCGGGCTATGGCTACACCTTC. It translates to CASSLGGGAGYGYTF. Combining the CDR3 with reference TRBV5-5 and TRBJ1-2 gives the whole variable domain DAGVTQSPTHLIKTRGQQVTLRCSPISGHKSVSWYQQVLGQGPQFIFQYYEKEERGRGNFPDRFSARQFPNYSSELNVNALLLGDSALYLCASSLGGGAGYGYTFGSGTRLTVV.

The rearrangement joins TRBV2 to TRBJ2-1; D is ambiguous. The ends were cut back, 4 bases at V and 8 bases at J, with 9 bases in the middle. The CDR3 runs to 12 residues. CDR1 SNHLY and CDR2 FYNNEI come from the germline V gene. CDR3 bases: TGTGCCAGCAGTGGTCTAAGTCATGAGCAGTTCTTC. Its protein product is CASSGLSHEQFF.